This T cell receptor beta chain appears in the sequencing data of a study of shared clonotypes between healthy human individuals. Looking at the study overall: The cohort had a couple of women and three men, ages 18 to 49. General study results and limits: Compared with clonotypes that all four donors shared, non-shared clonotypes had lower generation probabilities.

Replicate sorted-subset PCRs were loaded with approximately 190 ng DNA, about 28,000 T cell genomes. The method was immunoSEQ multiplex PCR; TCRdb's version includes in-frame clones alone and lacks a portion of them. The sample yields some 1,400,000 clones, around 97% seen once. Details on this clone: Its target is not known.

This receptor was taken from a young man in good health. The sequencing sample was made of naive CD4+ T cells sorted from blood. Subset denoted: CD45RA+ positively selected.

Here the CDR3 reads CASRFPLNTGELFF. CDR3 nucleotide sequence: TGTGCCAGCAGATTCCCGCTGAACACCGGGGAGCTGTTTTTT. This sequence joins TRBV28 and TRBJ2-2, with no clear D. The V end was cut by 6 bases, the J end by 1 base, with 9 bases between. This CDR3 has 14 amino acids. Per the germline V gene, CDR1 is MDHEN and CDR2 is SYDVKM.